This T cell receptor (beta chain) was profiled in a study of beta chain features in type 1 diabetes. Study observations and caveats: Across all four CD4+ subsets, people with type 1 diabetes showed modestly shorter TCRB CDR3s. Compared to healthy donors, patients appeared to have naive, central memory and Treg TCRB repertoires that were more alike. The cDNA sequencing approach could over-represent high-TCR-expressing cells.

The sequenced template was cDNA made from the entire isolated RNA. Assay: immunoSEQ multiplex PCR; the TCRdb copy retains only in-frame clones and omits some. Among around 360,000 clones listed, over 10% were seen once. This CDR3 is built from 16 residues. To note about this clone: Its antigen is not known.

The source is a woman younger than 30 with type 1 diabetes. The specimen sequenced was naive CD4+ T cells from blood. The chain combines TRBV21-1 with TRBJ2-6; TRBD1 is the table's D call, not checked against the DNA. TRBV21-1 is flagged as a pseudogene. CDR3 nucleotides: TGTGCCACCCCCAGGAGGACAGTCTCTGGGGCCAACGTCCTGACTTTC. Amino acid sequence: CATPRRTVSGANVLTF.